This paragraph reports one TCR beta chain. Its cognate antigen is unknown. A single record per CDR3 protein comes from TCRdb applying MiXCR to the 5' RACE reads. The table lists 150,000 to 200,000 distinct CDR3 sequences, around 19% of them singletons, with about 7.8% in the top ten. The source of the sample is a study of CD8 T cells in ankylosing spondylitis. Study-level results: Ankylosing spondylitis blood appeared to carry a characteristic TCR beta motif of several highly homologous variants. Within matched ankylosing spondylitis synovial fluid, disease-linked clones were reportedly significantly enriched.

Sequenced: blood, either unsorted or a sorted T cell fraction (not recorded which). The TCR comes from a male donor with ankylosing spondylitis or in good health (not recorded which).

This CDR3 reads CASSLDSGSNEQFF. The CDR3 DNA reads TGTGCCAGCAGCTTGGATTCCGGGAGTAATGAGCAGTTCTTC. J is TRBJ2-1 and V is TRBV5-4; weak D call: TRBD2 (6 bases). The CDR3 has 14 residues. The V end was cut by 0 bases, the J end by 7 bases, with 11 bases between. Germline CDR1 SGHNT, CDR2 YYREEE (reference sequence). The full variable domain, completed using reference TRBV5-4 and TRBJ2-1, is ETGVTQSPTHLIKTRGQQVTLRCSSQSGHNTVSWYQQALGQGPQFIFQYYREEENGRGNFPPRFSGLQFPNYSSELNVNALELDDSALYLCASSLDSGSNEQFFGPGTRLTVL.